This TCR beta chain was sequenced for a study of shared clonotypes between healthy human individuals. Turning to the study itself: The cohort had a couple of women and three men, ages 18 to 49.

Per the original methods: Junction-only immunoSEQ sequences carried no quality scores, so filtering differed. The assay was immunoSEQ multiplex PCR, and TCRdb's table has in-frame clones only and misses some. D and trimming come from the DNA, and the V and J calls and clone size come from that table. This table has under 2.5 million clones, roughly 90% appearing once. After removal of 4 bases from V and 4 bases from J, the junction contained 5 bases not matched to a gene. CDR3 size: 14 residues. Germline CDR1 and CDR2: MNHEY and SMNVEV (reference sequence). Sequencing input: naive CD4+ T cells from PBMCs. Subset described: CD45RA+ positively selected. The receptor's source is a man younger than 35 in good health. Some clones in this sample may be carry-over from other donors' samples. The chain links TRBV27 to TRBJ2-7; 9 bases match TRBD1. The CDR3 loop reads CASSYRGRLYEQYF. CDR3 bases: TGTGCCAGCAGTTACAGGGGGCGCCTATACGAGCAGTACTTC.